Listed below are T cell receptor beta chains from one sample, sequenced in a study of human T cells and chemical hapten exposure. MiXCR, applied by TCRdb to the RACE reads, yields one record per CDR3 protein. Here the sample spans approximately 57,000 distinct CDR3 sequences, 9.3% being singletons. The material was whole blood, obtained in connection with sensitization to the hapten diphenylcyclopropenone (DPC). The receptors originated from a woman in her 40s with alopecia areata. Some clones in this sample may be carry-over from other donors' samples. Each CDR3 is given with its conserved first and last residue. Each record gives: V gene, J gene, D gene, clone size, CDR3 DNA, CDR3 protein. D genes are given only for firm matches. Rows give clone size only sometimes, using once, few, many, or a class for an expanded clone.

>TRBV12-3/TRBV12-4|TRBJ2-3|-|few
TGTGCCAGCAGTTTTATGGCCTCGGATACGCAGTATTTT
CASSFMASDTQYF
>TRBV7-2|TRBJ1-5|-|few
TGTGCCAGCAGCCGCGCGTGGGGGGCAAATCAGCCCCAGCATTTT
CASSRAWGANQPQHF
>TRBV23-1|TRBJ1-5|TRBD1|many
TGCGCCAGCAGTCAGAGGAGGGAGGGACAGAAGCATTTT
CASSQRREGQKHF
>TRBV7-2|TRBJ1-6|-|many
TGTGCCAGCAGCTGGCTTGGTTCACCCCTCCACTTT
CASSWLGSPLHF
>TRBV3-1|TRBJ2-2|TRBD2|few
TGTGCCAGCAGCCCCTCAACTAGCGGGGGGACGGTGGACACCGGGGAGCTGTTTTTT
CASSPSTSGGTVDTGELFF
>TRBV6-2/TRBV6-3|TRBJ1-1|-|many
TGTGCCAGCAGTTGGACGGGAATGAACACTGAAGCTTTCTTT
CASSWTGMNTEAFF
>TRBV6-2/TRBV6-3|TRBJ2-6|TRBD1|many
TGTGCCAGCACCGGGACAGGGGATGGGGCCAACGTCCTGACTTTC
CASTGTGDGANVLTF
>TRBV7-3|TRBJ2-3|-|many
TGTGCCAGCAGCTTGGCGGGGTGGGATACGCAGTATTTT
CASSLAGWDTQYF
>TRBV20-1|TRBJ2-5|-|-
TGCAGTGCTAGAGATGGGAGCCCCCAAGAGACCCAGTACTTC
CSARDGSPQETQYF
>TRBV25-1|TRBJ1-6|-|-
TGTGCCAGCAGGGGAGACTCAGGGAGGTCGCCACCCCTCCACTTT
CASRGDSGRSPPLHF
>TRBV29-1|TRBJ2-4|-|many
TGCAGCACGGTTAAGTTAGGGGACATTCAGTACTTC
CSTVKLGDIQYF
>TRBV7-3|TRBJ2-7|-|many
TGTGCCAGCAGCTCCCAGGGGAGTGGCGAGCAGTACTTC
CASSSQGSGEQYF
>TRBV4-2|TRBJ2-3|TRBD2|few
TGTGCCAGCAGCCAACCGGGACTAGCGGGGGGGCCAACTCGGCCAGATACGCAGTATTTT
CASSQPGLAGGPTRPDTQYF
>TRBV21-1|TRBJ1-1|-|many
TGTGCCAGCAGCAAAGAAGGCCTCCTCAACACTGAAGCTTTCTTT
CASSKEGLLNTEAFF